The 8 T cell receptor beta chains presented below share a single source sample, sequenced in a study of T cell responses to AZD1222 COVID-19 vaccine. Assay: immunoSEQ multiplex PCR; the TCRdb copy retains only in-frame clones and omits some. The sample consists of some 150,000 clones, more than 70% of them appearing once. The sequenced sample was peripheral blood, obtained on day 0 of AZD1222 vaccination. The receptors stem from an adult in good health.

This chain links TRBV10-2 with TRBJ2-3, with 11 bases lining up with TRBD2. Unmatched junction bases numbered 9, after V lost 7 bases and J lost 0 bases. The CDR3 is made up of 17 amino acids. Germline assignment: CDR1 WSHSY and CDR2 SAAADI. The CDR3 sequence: CASTPLLAGESTDTQYF. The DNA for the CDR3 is TGCGCCAGCACCCCCTTACTAGCGGGGGAGAGCACAGATACGCAGTATTTT.

CDR3 in DNA: TGTGCCAGCAGCTTCCTGGGGGGAAACACCATATATTTT. Amino acid sequence: CASSFLGGNTIYF. The genes are TRBV7-6 and TRBJ1-3; no clear D gene. Germline CDR1 reads SGHVS; CDR2 reads FNYEAQ. Trimming cost V 3 bases and J 4 bases, with 7 bases left between them. There are 13 residues in the CDR3.

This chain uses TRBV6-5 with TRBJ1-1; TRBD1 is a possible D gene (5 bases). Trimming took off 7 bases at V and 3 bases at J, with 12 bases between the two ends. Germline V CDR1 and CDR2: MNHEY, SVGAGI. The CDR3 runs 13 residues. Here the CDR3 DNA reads TGTGCCAGCACCGGGACGGCCCACACTGAAGCTTTCTTT. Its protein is CASTGTAHTEAFF.

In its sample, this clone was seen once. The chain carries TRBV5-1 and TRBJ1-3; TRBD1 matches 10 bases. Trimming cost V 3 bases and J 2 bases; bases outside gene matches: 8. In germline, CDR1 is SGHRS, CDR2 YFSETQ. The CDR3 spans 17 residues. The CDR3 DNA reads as TGCGCCAGCAGCTCCATTCCCGGGACAGGGGCTGGAAACACCATATATTTT. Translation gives CASSSIPGTGAGNTIYF.

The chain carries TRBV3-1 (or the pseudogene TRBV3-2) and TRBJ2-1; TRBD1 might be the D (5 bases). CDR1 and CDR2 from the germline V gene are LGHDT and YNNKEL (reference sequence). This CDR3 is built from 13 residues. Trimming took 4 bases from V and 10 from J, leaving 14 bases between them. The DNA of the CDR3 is TGTGCCAGCAGCCCCTGGGCGAAGGGGGAGCAGTTCTTC. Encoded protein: CASSPWAKGEQFF.

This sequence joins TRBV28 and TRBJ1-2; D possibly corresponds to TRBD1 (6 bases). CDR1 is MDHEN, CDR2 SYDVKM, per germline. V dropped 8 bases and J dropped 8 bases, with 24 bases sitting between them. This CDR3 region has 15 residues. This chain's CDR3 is CASCASRGVIGGYTF. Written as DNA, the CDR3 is TGTGCCAGCTGCGCTTCTAGGGGGGTTATCGGAGGCTACACCTTC.

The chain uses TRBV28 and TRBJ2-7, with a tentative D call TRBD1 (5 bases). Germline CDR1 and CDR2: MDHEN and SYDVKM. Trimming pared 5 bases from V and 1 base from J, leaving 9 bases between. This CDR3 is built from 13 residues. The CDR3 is CASSNRNSYEQYF. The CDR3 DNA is TGTGCCAGCAGTAACAGGAATTCCTACGAGCAGTACTTC.

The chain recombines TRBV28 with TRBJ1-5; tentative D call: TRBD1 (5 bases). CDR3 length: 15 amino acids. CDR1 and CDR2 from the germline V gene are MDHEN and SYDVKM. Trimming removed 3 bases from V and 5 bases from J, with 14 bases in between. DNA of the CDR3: TGTGCCAGCAGTTTGGTTTCAGGGTCCCATCAGCCCCAGCATTTT. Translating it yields CASSLVSGSHQPQHF.